This T cell receptor beta chain was retrieved from a study of breast tumors, draining lymph nodes, adjacent tissues. Samples came from axillary lymph nodes draining the breast cancer. Findings of the study overall: Luminal-like breast cancer showed significantly greater tumor-nontumor repertoire similarity than basal-like breast cancer did. The lymph node origin of tumor T cells was framed as consistent with a hypothesis, not demonstrated.

Note on this clonotype: The antigen is unknown. This may come from a read error, since a much larger clone is one base off.

One entry per CDR3 protein results from TCRdb running MiXCR on the multiplex PCR reads. The data contain approximately 130,000 distinct CDR3 sequences, around 21% of them singletons. The TCR was taken from a female donor with breast cancer. Some clones in this sample may be carry-over from other donors' samples. Sequencing input: axillary lymph node tissue.

CDR3 sequence (DNA): TGTGCCAGCAGTTTCTACCCGGGGACAGAATCCTACAATGTGCAGTTCTTC. It codes for CASSFYPGTESYNVQFF. The J gene is TRBJ2-1, the V gene TRBV6-5; 7 bases map to TRBD1. Germline lookup yields CDR1 MNHEY and CDR2 SVGAGI. The CDR3 length is 17 residues.